This T cell receptor (beta chain) stems from a study of shared clonotypes between healthy human individuals. TCRdb's copy holds only in-frame clones and misses some; the assay was immunoSEQ multiplex PCR. The sample consists of 2 million to 2.5 million clones, approximately 93% of them appearing once. This TCR derives from a man between 18 and 35 years old in good health. Some clones in this sample may be carry-over from other donors' samples. Sequencing was performed on naive CD4+ T cells from PBMCs. Subset indicated: CD45RA+ positively selected.

The CDR3 DNA is TGTGCCAGCAGTGATACGACAGGAACAGATACGCAGTATTTT. Amino acid sequence: CASSDTTGTDTQYF. The J gene is TRBJ2-3, the V gene TRBV25-1; D is perhaps TRBD1 (6 bases). The ends were cut back, 3 bases at V and 3 bases at J, with 10 bases in the middle. The CDR3 has 14 residues. The germline CDR1 and CDR2 sequences are MGHDK and SYGVNS.